This T cell receptor (beta chain) emerged from a study of shared clonotypes between healthy human individuals. Study-wide background: In total, the donors were a couple of women and three men aged 18 to 49.

The germline CDR1 and CDR2 sequences are SGHRS and YFSETQ. The junction had 6 bases not matched to a gene; V was cut back by 0 bases and J by 9 bases. This CDR3 region has 15 residues. A remark on this clone: Its target is unknown.

Healthy HIV-negative adults with no recent acute infections or vaccinations were recruited as donors. Whole-study results and caveats: Sharing of clonotypes among donors was expected to vary with sequencing depth.

An even split of each subset's genomic DNA across several immunoSEQ plates was performed. Produced via immunoSEQ multiplex PCR; TCRdb's table is partial and in-frame only. Of about 560,000 clones listed, around 77% are singletons. The sample comprised PBMCs. V is TRBV5-1 and J is TRBJ2-1; 10 nucleotides agree with TRBD2. This TCR was sampled from a woman aged 40 to 55 in good health. Some clones in this sample may be carry-over from other donors' samples. In nucleotides, the CDR3 is TGCGCCAGCAGCTTGGGTGGGACTAGCGTGCCTGAGCAGTTCTTC. Protein: CASSLGGTSVPEQFF. Based on the CDR3 plus reference TRBV5-1 and TRBJ2-1, the full variable domain is KAGVTQTPRYLIKTRGQQVTLSCSPISGHRSVSWYQQTPGQGLQFLFEYFSETQRNKGNFPGRFSGRQFSNSRSEMNVSTLELGDSALYLCASSLGGTSVPEQFFGPGTRLTVL.